The clone carrying this TCR beta chain was counted only a few times. These data come from a study of T cells after yellow fever vaccination. General observations from the study: Memory subsets that were sorted on day 0 lacked detectable signal for almost all vaccine-responding clonotypes.

TCR cDNA was made by 5'RACE template switching, adding a universal primer site and UMIs. In TCRdb, the 5' RACE reads were re-called with MiXCR into one record per CDR3 protein. The sample consists of tens of thousands of distinct CDR3 sequences, 4.5% of them appearing once. The V end was cut by 5 bases, the J end by 3 bases, with 11 bases between. The CDR3 runs to 15 residues. Germline CDR1 reads SEHNR; CDR2 reads FQNEAQ (reference sequence). This clonotype was obtained from a man aged 18-30 years who received the YFV17D yellow fever vaccine. This specimen consisted of PBMCs, either bulk or a sorted T-cell subset (CD4+, CD8+, memory, or dextramer-sorted; not recorded which), obtained on the day of the yellow fever booster vaccination. This rearrangement joins TRBV7-9 to TRBJ1-6; TRBD1 is a possible D gene (5 bases). CDR3 DNA sequence: TGTGCCAGCAGCCCGGGGACCCACTATAATTCACCCCTCCACTTT. Encoded protein: CASSPGTHYNSPLHF.